One sample yielded the 29 T cell receptor beta chains listed below, sequenced in a study of cytotoxic CD8 clonotypes in ibrutinib-treated CLL. Profiling relied on immunoSEQ multiplex PCR, and the TCRdb table lists in-frame clones only, not all of them. This repertoire shows about 9,400 clones, roughly 57% found once; its top ten account for around a sixth. Material: PBMCs, obtained before ibrutinib treatment. The source is a human donor with chronic lymphocytic leukemia.

This rearrangement joins TRBV7-2 to TRBJ2-7, with TRBD2 matching over 11 bases. The ends lost 3 bases at V and 3 bases at J; junction bases unmatched: 1. Germline CDR1 reads SGHTA; CDR2 reads FQGNSA. The CDR3 consists of 14 residues. The CDR3 DNA is TGTGCCAGCAGCTTTAGCGGGGGGGTCTACGAGCAGTACTTC. Its translation is CASSFSGGVYEQYF.

This chain connects TRBV10-1 to TRBJ2-3; D gene unclear. The CDR3 extends over 13 amino acids. The germline V and J ends were trimmed by 2 bases and 4 bases, with 7 bases remaining between them. CDR1 and CDR2 from the germline V gene are WNHNN and SYGVQD (reference sequence). This CDR3 is CASSELPADTQYF. The CDR3 region has the DNA TGCGCCAGCAGTGAGCTTCCGGCAGATACGCAGTATTTT.

This rearrangement joins TRBV29-1 to TRBJ2-1; 7 nucleotides agree with TRBD2. Germline values: CDR1 SQVTM, CDR2 ANQGSEA. The length of the CDR3 is 13 residues. J was trimmed by 5 bases and V by 2 bases; bases with no gene match: 3. The CDR3 DNA sequence: TGCAGCGTTGAACCGCGGGGGAACAATGAGCAGTTCTTC. Translating it yields CSVEPRGNNEQFF.

This clone is categorized as medium-sized. The V call is TRBV7-9, the J call TRBJ2-1; unclear D gene. Germline lookup yields CDR1 SEHNR and CDR2 FQNEAQ (reference sequence). V dropped 3 bases and J dropped 4 bases, with 4 bases sitting between them. The CDR3 covers 12 residues. The CDR3 loop reads CASSFGYNEQFF. Written as DNA, the CDR3 is TGTGCCAGCAGCTTCGGGTACAATGAGCAGTTCTTC.

The V call is TRBV7-2, the J call TRBJ2-7; 8 bases map to TRBD1. The CDR3 is 14 residues long. Trimming at V came to 0 bases and at J to 4 bases, leaving 2 bases not matched to a gene. Looked up from germline, CDR1 is SGHTA and CDR2 is FQGNSA. The CDR3 protein is CASSLATGGYEQYF. As DNA, the CDR3 is TGTGCCAGCAGCTTAGCAACAGGGGGGTACGAGCAGTACTTC.

V usage is TRBV5-6 and J usage is TRBJ2-5; the match to TRBD2 covers 7 bases. The CDR3 consists of 17 residues. The germline V gene encodes CDR1 SGHDT and CDR2 YYEEEE. Trimming cost V 4 bases and J 0 bases; bases outside gene matches: 12. The CDR3 DNA sequence: TGTGCCAGCAGCCCCGCGCTACTAGCGTTGTACCAAGAGACCCAGTACTTC. It specifies CASSPALLALYQETQYF.

V usage is TRBV7-3 and J usage is TRBJ2-3; D is undetermined. Trimming removed 1 base from V and 5 bases from J, with 10 bases in between. Per germline, CDR1 SGHTA and CDR2 FQGTGA. CDR3 length equals 14 residues. The CDR3 nucleotides are TGTGCCAGCAGCTTAAGGTTCCACCGAGATACGCAGTATTTT. This gives the protein CASSLRFHRDTQYF.

The chain is built from TRBV15 and TRBJ2-5; D is uncertain. With 4 bases removed from V and 3 bases from J, the gap between germline ends came to 15 bases. The CDR3 has 15 residues. The germline gives CDR1 LNHNV, CDR2 YYDKDF (reference sequence). In DNA form, the CDR3 reads TGTGCCACCAGCATAGAAGTAAGGCCTAAAGAGACCCAGTACTTC. It yields the protein CATSIEVRPKETQYF.

The V call is TRBV27, the J call TRBJ2-7; TRBD2 agrees at 11 bases. V shed 4 bases, J shed 1 base, and the junction held 3 bases outside the gene matches. CDR1 is MNHEY, CDR2 SMNVEV, per germline (reference sequence). The CDR3 totals 15 residues. CDR3 sequence (DNA): TGTGCCAGCAGTTCGCTAGCGGGAGGTTCCTACGAGCAGTACTTC. Its translation is CASSSLAGGSYEQYF.

This clone has a handful of counts. The chain couples TRBV10-1 to TRBJ2-7; D possibly corresponds to TRBD2 (6 bases). The germline V gene has CDR1 WNHNN and CDR2 SYGVQD (reference sequence). The CDR3 contains 17 residues. V lost 10 bases and J 4 bases, leaving 29 bases between the germline ends. The chain's CDR3 is CATSGGRGPFGSYEQYF. CDR3 nucleotides: TGCGCCACCTCTGGGGGGAGAGGGCCCTTTGGCTCTTACGAGCAGTACTTC.

This clone was seen a few times. The chain carries TRBV5-1 and TRBJ2-5; D remains ambiguous. The CDR3 runs to 14 residues. Trimming took off 0 bases at V and 5 bases at J, with 11 bases between the two ends. In germline, CDR1 is SGHRS, CDR2 YFSETQ. CDR3: CASSLVALGETQYF. CDR3 coding DNA: TGCGCCAGCAGCTTGGTGGCCCTAGGGGAGACCCAGTACTTC.

The chain carries TRBV2 and TRBJ1-4; a weak D match, TRBD1 (5 bases). V was shortened by 7 bases and J by 7 bases, with 16 bases between the two germline ends. Germline V gene lookup returns CDR1 SNHLY and CDR2 FYNNEI. This CDR3 is 14 amino acids long. The CDR3 loop reads CASTRAGRGEKLFF. The CDR3 DNA sequence: TGTGCCAGCACTCGGGCAGGGAGGGGTGAAAAACTGTTTTTT. The full variable domain, its missing parts supplied by reference TRBV2 and TRBJ1-4, is EPEVTQTPSHQVTQMGQEVILRCVPISNHLYFYWYRQILGQKVEFLVSFYNNEISEKSEIFDDQFSVERPDGSNFTLKIRSTKLEDSAMYFCASTRAGRGEKLFFGSGTQLSVL.

This clone is medium-sized. The V call is TRBV29-1, the J call TRBJ1-1; D is ambiguous. CDR1 is SQVTM, CDR2 ANQGSEA, per germline. V shed 3 bases and J shed 2 bases, with 10 bases lying between them. The CDR3 has 13 residues. Written as DNA, the CDR3 is TGCAGCGTTGATGTTTCGGGAAACACTGAAGCTTTCTTT. Residues: CSVDVSGNTEAFF.

The rearrangement links TRBV18 to TRBJ1-2; unclear D gene. Germline V CDR1 and CDR2: KGHSH, LQKENI. CDR3 length: 14 amino acids. V dropped 4 bases and J dropped 5 bases, with 14 bases sitting between them. The CDR3 region has the DNA TGTGCCAGCTCACTCAAGGCGGGGAGGTATGGCTACACCTTC. Protein: CASSLKAGRYGYTF.

This chain connects TRBV25-1 to TRBJ2-7; D unresolved. From germline, CDR1 is MGHDK and CDR2 SYGVNS. CDR3 length: 14 amino acids. V was pared by 0 bases and J by 7 bases, with 13 bases between. DNA of the CDR3: TGTGCCAGCAGTGAATATGGGGTCTCCTGGGAGCAGTACTTC. Its translation: CASSEYGVSWEQYF.

The V gene is TRBV5-4, the J gene TRBJ1-2; D is unclear. CDR1 is SGHNT, CDR2 YYREEE, per germline (reference sequence). Between the trimmed V and J ends, which lost 0 bases and 3 bases, there was a span of 6 bases. CDR3 length: 13 residues. The chain's CDR3 is CASSLDGYYGYTF. The CDR3, as DNA: TGTGCCAGCAGCTTGGACGGATACTATGGCTACACCTTC.

V usage is TRBV18 and J usage is TRBJ1-1, with TRBD1 matching 7 bases. The CDR3 consists of 16 residues. The germline V gene encodes CDR1 KGHSH and CDR2 LQKENI. Trimming at V came to 2 bases and at J to 8 bases, leaving 14 bases not matched to a gene. CDR3 sequence (DNA): TGTGCCAGCTCACCAGACCTCGGTAGGGGGCAAGCAGAAGCTTTCTTT. Its protein is CASSPDLGRGQAEAFF.

V gene TRBV19 combines with J gene TRBJ2-7, with 10 bases that match TRBD1. The V and J ends lost 5 bases and 5 bases, in that order; junction bases with no gene match: 9. In germline, CDR1 is LNHDA, CDR2 SQIVND (reference sequence). The CDR3 is made up of 15 amino acids. CDR3 sequence: CASSEPGQGSDEQYF. The CDR3 region has the DNA TGTGCCAGTAGTGAACCGGGACAGGGGTCCGACGAGCAGTACTTC.

This clone was seen only a few times. V usage is TRBV25-1 and J usage is TRBJ2-3, with a tentative D call TRBD1 (6 bases). Germline assignment: CDR1 MGHDK and CDR2 SYGVNS. The CDR3 consists of 14 residues. The ends were cut back, 3 bases at V and 6 bases at J, with 13 bases in the middle. In DNA form, the CDR3 reads TGTGCCAGCAGTGAGCCAGGGGTTACGGATACGCAGTATTTT. Encoded protein: CASSEPGVTDTQYF. Based on the CDR3 plus reference TRBV25-1 and TRBJ2-3, the full variable domain is EADIYQTPRYLVIGTGKKITLECSQTMGHDKMYWYQQDPGMELHLIHYSYGVNSTEKGDLSSESTVSRIRTEHFPLTLESARPSHTSQYLCASSEPGVTDTQYFGPGTRLTVL.

The rearrangement joins TRBV5-1 to TRBJ1-1, with D possibly matching TRBD1 (6 bases). This CDR3 region has 15 residues. With 4 bases removed from V and 1 base from J, the gap between germline ends came to 14 bases. CDR1 is SGHRS, CDR2 YFSETQ, per germline. CDR3 bases: TGCGCCAGCAGCGCACAGGGACAAGGGAACACTGAAGCTTTCTTT. Amino acids: CASSAQGQGNTEAFF.

V and J are TRBV4-1 and TRBJ2-1; D perhaps matches TRBD2 (6 bases). The CDR3 spans 17 residues. Germline values: CDR1 MGHRA, CDR2 YSYEKL. V lost 1 base, J lost 10 bases, and 23 bases lay in between. The CDR3 region has the DNA TGCGCCAGCAGCCAAGCAGGAGGCGAATCGGGAGAAGACGAGCAGTTCTTC. Its translation is CASSQAGGESGEDEQFF.

There are a few counts of this clone. V is TRBV27 and J is TRBJ2-7; 9 bases agree with TRBD1. Looked up from germline, CDR1 is MNHEY and CDR2 is SMNVEV (reference sequence). V shed 3 bases, J shed 2 bases, and the junction held 5 bases outside the gene matches. The length of the CDR3 is 15 residues. The CDR3 sequence is CASSLVGTGTYEQYF. Written as DNA, the CDR3 is TGTGCCAGCAGTTTGGTCGGGACAGGGACCTACGAGCAGTACTTC.

The chain carries TRBV29-1 and TRBJ1-1; 8 nucleotides match TRBD1. Germline CDR1 reads SQVTM; CDR2 reads ANQGSEA. The ends lost 5 bases at V and 1 base at J; junction bases unmatched: 6. The CDR3 loop spans 14 amino acids. The CDR3 spells CSVRAGTGNTEAFF. The CDR3 DNA is TGCAGCGTTCGTGCCGGGACAGGGAACACTGAAGCTTTCTTT.

The genes are TRBV11-2 and TRBJ2-1; D ambiguous. CDR3 size: 15 residues. CDR1 SGHAT and CDR2 FQNNGV come from the germline V gene. Trimming shortened V by 5 bases and J by 1 base, and 12 bases separated the two germline ends. The CDR3 DNA is TGTGCCAGCAGCCCGCCGTTCACGTCCTACAATGAGCAGTTCTTC. It specifies CASSPPFTSYNEQFF.

The J gene is TRBJ2-5, the V gene TRBV5-8; the D call may be TRBD1 or TRBD2 (5 bases each). V was trimmed by 7 bases and J by 4 bases, leaving 14 bases between them. The CDR3 extends over 13 amino acids. Germline CDR1 is SGHTS and CDR2 is YDEGEE. CDR3 DNA: TGTGCCAGCGTCCCGGGACGTAGAGAGACCCAGTACTTC. It codes for CASVPGRRETQYF. Supplemented by reference TRBV5-8 and TRBJ2-5, the full variable domain reads EAGVTQSPTHLIKTRGQQATLRCSPISGHTSVYWYQQALGLGLQFLLWYDEGEERNRGNFPPRFSGRQFPNYSSELNVNALELEDSALYLCASVPGRRETQYFGPGTRLLVL.

This chain joins TRBV10-3 and TRBJ1-2, with D uncertain. The germline CDR1 and CDR2 sequences are ENHRY and SYGVKD. The ends were cut back, 3 bases at V and 4 bases at J, with 6 bases in the middle. This CDR3 comprises 12 residues. The CDR3 here is CAISERAYGYTF. CDR3 DNA: TGTGCCATCAGTGAACGGGCCTATGGCTACACCTTC.

The chain is built from TRBV2 and TRBJ2-3; 10 bases line up with TRBD2. Germline V gene lookup returns CDR1 SNHLY and CDR2 FYNNEI. This CDR3 has 15 residues. The ends lost 6 bases at V and 0 bases at J; junction bases unmatched: 3. Here the CDR3 reads CASRGLALSTDTQYF. The CDR3 DNA reads as TGTGCCAGCAGGGGACTAGCGTTAAGCACAGATACGCAGTATTTT.

This rearrangement joins TRBV7-2 to TRBJ1-5, with TRBD1 identical over 12 bases. Trimming at V came to 5 bases and at J to 7 bases, leaving 3 bases not matched to a gene. From germline, CDR1 is SGHTA and CDR2 FQGNSA. The CDR3 extends over 14 amino acids. CDR3 bases: TGTGCCAGCAGCCCAGGGACAGGGGGCCAGCCCCAGCATTTT. Translated, it gives CASSPGTGGQPQHF.

The chain carries TRBV5-1 and TRBJ2-6, with unresolved D. Germline V gene sequence: CDR1 SGHRS, CDR2 YFSETQ. The CDR3 extends over 17 amino acids. V was clipped by 0 bases and J by 2 bases, with 12 bases between them. This chain's CDR3 is CASSLDVPVAGANVLTF. DNA of the CDR3: TGCGCCAGCAGCTTGGATGTTCCAGTTGCTGGGGCCAACGTCCTGACTTTC.